This T cell receptor (beta chain) was recorded in a study of cytomegalovirus exposure and HLA in healthy donors. Whole-study context: Per a later analysis, the 550 to 850 first-cohort and 120 validation repertoires shared one platform. Study-wide results and caveats: 150 to 200 TCR beta chains were listed as cytomegalovirus-associated. In vitro work confirmed that three CMV-associated chains recognize CMV antigens.

J was trimmed by 5 bases and V by 4 bases; bases with no gene match: 4. The germline CDR1 and CDR2 sequences are MRHNA and SNTAGT. The CDR3 covers 15 residues. Separate from the roughly 730-subject first cohort, the roughly 120-subject validation cohort was the one that the donors belonged to. Data came from immunoSEQ multiplex PCR; TCRdb stores just in-frame clones and leaves some out. The sample records roughly 150,000 clones, 89% being singletons. Notes on this clone: The antigen remains unidentified.

The receptor's source is a man aged 18 to 30 in good health and CMV-seropositive. The gene calls are TRBV6-4 and TRBJ2-2, with 10 bases aligning to TRBD2. Sequenced material: PBMCs. CDR3: CASSVLAGDTGELFF. The CDR3 coding sequence is TGTGCCAGCAGTGTTCTAGCGGGAGATACCGGGGAGCTGTTTTTT.